These T cell receptor beta chains were read from a single sample in a study of technical replicates of blood from a few donors. TCRdb's copy holds only in-frame clones and misses some; the assay was immunoSEQ multiplex PCR. The profile shows 50,000 to 65,000 clones, 80% to 95% of them singletons. Input material: PBMCs. These receptors were collected from a human donor in good health. Some clones in this sample may be carry-over from other donors' samples. Both conserved end residues are part of each CDR3. D genes are given only for firm matches. Not all rows give a size; the values are once, few, many and, for expanded clones, a class.

v_call,clone_size,j_call,d_call,cdr3_nt,cdr3_aa
TRBV6-4,-,TRBJ2-3,-,TGTGCCAGCAGCCCGAACCCTAGCGACCCAGATACGCAGTATTTT,CASSPNPSDPDTQYF
TRBV28,few,TRBJ2-4,TRBD2,TGTGCCAGCAGTTCTAGCGGAGAAGCCAAAAACATTCAGTACTTC,CASSSSGEAKNIQYF
TRBV10-3,-,TRBJ2-2,TRBD1,TGTGCCATAAGACAGGGGGCGAACGGGGAGCTGTTTTTT,CAIRQGANGELFF
TRBV4-3,-,TRBJ1-2,-,TGCGCCAGCAGCCAAGGTTCTTGGGACACCCATGGCTACACCTTC,CASSQGSWDTHGYTF
TRBV30,-,TRBJ1-2,TRBD1,TGTGCCTGGAGCGACGACAGGGCTGGTGGCTACACCTTC,CAWSDDRAGGYTF
TRBV9,few,TRBJ1-4,TRBD1,TGTGCCAGCAGCCCAACAGAAAGGGACAGGAAAGAAAAACTGTTTTTT,CASSPTERDRKEKLFF
TRBV9,-,TRBJ2-1,TRBD2,TGTGCCAGCAGCGTAGTTCCGAGCGGGGGGGCCTCTAAATACAATGAGCAGTTCTTC,CASSVVPSGGASKYNEQFF
TRBV5-1,-,TRBJ2-1,TRBD2,TGCGCCAGCAGCTTGCGACTAGCGGGAGGCCTGTCTTATCCCGGCCAGCAGTTCTTC,CASSLRLAGGLSYPGQQFF
TRBV2,-,TRBJ1-1,TRBD1,TGTGCCAGCAGTGTGGACAGGGCGTGGAACACTGAAGCTTTCTTT,CASSVDRAWNTEAFF
TRBV15,-,TRBJ2-1,TRBD2,TGTGCCACCAGCAGAGCTCCTAGCGGCTCCTACAATGAGCAGTTCTTC,CATSRAPSGSYNEQFF
TRBV5-1,-,TRBJ1-1,-,TGCGCCAGCAGCTTGGCGAGTCAGGACACTGAAGCTTTCTTT,CASSLASQDTEAFF
TRBV11-2,-,TRBJ1-1,-,TGTGCCAGCAGCTTTCTCCAGGGGAACACTGAAGCTTTCTTT,CASSFLQGNTEAFF
TRBV7-2,-,TRBJ2-7,TRBD2,TGTGCCAGCAGCTTAGATAGGGGAGGGCTAGCGGGGACTACCTACGAGCAGTACTTC,CASSLDRGGLAGTTYEQYF
TRBV4-2,-,TRBJ2-3,-,TGTGCCAGCAGCCAAGATCAAGCTACAGATACGCAGTATTTT,CASSQDQATDTQYF
TRBV7-9,once,TRBJ1-2,-,TGTGCCAGCAGCTTACGGGACATAAACTATGGCTACACCTTC,CASSLRDINYGYTF
TRBV2,-,TRBJ2-1,TRBD2,TGTGCCAGCAGTGAAGGGGAGGGGTTGTACAATGAGCAGTTCTTC,CASSEGEGLYNEQFF
TRBV5-6,-,TRBJ2-2,-,TGTGCCAGCACTCTTCGCGGGCCTTGGACCGGGGAGCTGTTTTTT,CASTLRGPWTGELFF
TRBV7-6,-,TRBJ1-1,-,TGTGCCAGCAGCTCGCTTCAGGGTTTCGACACTGAAGCTTTCTTT,CASSSLQGFDTEAFF
TRBV15,-,TRBJ2-5,-,TGTGCCACCAGCAGAGATGTAGGAGGGATCCTCCAAGAGACCCAGTACTTC,CATSRDVGGILQETQYF
TRBV6-5,-,TRBJ1-2,TRBD1,TGTGCCAGCAGTAGGGACAGGGAGAATGGCTACACCTTC,CASSRDRENGYTF
TRBV14,-,TRBJ1-1,-,TGTGCCAGCAGCCAAGCTTCAGGTTATAGGGCTTTCTTT,CASSQASGYRAFF
TRBV9,-,TRBJ2-3,TRBD2,TGTGCCAGCAGCGTATCTGCGGGAGGGCCAGGAGATACGCAGTATTTT,CASSVSAGGPGDTQYF
TRBV6-1,-,TRBJ1-5,-,TGTGCCAGCAGTGAATTGACTTATCAGCCCCAGCATTTT,CASSELTYQPQHF
TRBV5-1,-,TRBJ1-1,-,TGCGCCAGCAGCCCCGGGACATACAACACTGAAGCTTTCTTT,CASSPGTYNTEAFF
TRBV20-1,-,TRBJ2-3,-,TGCAGTGCTAGCGGGAGTATGCAGTATTTT,CSASGSMQYF
TRBV7-3,-,TRBJ2-1,-,TGTGCCAGCAGCGGTGGCGGGGCCTCCAACAATGAGCAGTTCTTC,CASSGGGASNNEQFF
TRBV4-3,-,TRBJ1-1,-,TGCGCCAGCAGCCAGGGTTCGTACAGGCCCCATGAAGCTTTCTTT,CASSQGSYRPHEAFF
TRBV7-6,-,TRBJ2-2,-,TGTGCCAGCAGCTTAAAATTTAGCAACACCGGGGAGCTGTTTTTT,CASSLKFSNTGELFF
TRBV18,-,TRBJ2-7,-,TGTGCCAGCTCGGTCTACAGCTCCTACGAGCAGTACTTC,CASSVYSSYEQYF
TRBV18,-,TRBJ2-5,-,TGTGCCAGCTCACCAACTTTACAGGCTGGGGCTGCAGAGACCCAGTACTTC,CASSPTLQAGAAETQYF
TRBV27,-,TRBJ2-5,TRBD2,TGTGCCAGCAGTTCCGGACTAGCGGGGGGGCCTTGGGAGACCCAGTACTTC,CASSSGLAGGPWETQYF
TRBV5-1,-,TRBJ2-3,-,TGCGCCAGCAGCGGGGGGACAGAACAGACTAGCACAGATACGCAGTATTTT,CASSGGTEQTSTDTQYF
TRBV7-9,-,TRBJ2-1,-,TGTGCCAGCAGCTACAGACAGCTAAAGTCCTACAATGAGCAGTTCTTC,CASSYRQLKSYNEQFF
TRBV19,-,TRBJ2-2,-,TGTGCCAGTAGTGCCGGGACATTCCCAGGAGGGGAGCTGTTTTTT,CASSAGTFPGGELFF
TRBV21-1,-,TRBJ1-1,-,TGTGCCAGCCTCAGGACAGGGGGTTGCCTGAACACTGAAGCTTTCTTT,CASLRTGGCLNTEAFF
TRBV27,-,TRBJ2-1,TRBD2,TGTGCCAGCAGTTCAGTCCTAGCGGGGTACAATGAGCAGTTCTTC,CASSSVLAGYNEQFF
TRBV2,-,TRBJ2-7,TRBD1,TGTGCCAGCAGTGTGGACAGGGGGCTCTACGAGCAGTACTTC,CASSVDRGLYEQYF
TRBV11-2,-,TRBJ2-1,-,TGTGCCAGCAGCTCCCTGAGAGGAACGTACAATGAGCAGTTCTTC,CASSSLRGTYNEQFF
TRBV6-5,-,TRBJ1-2,-,TGTGCCAGCAGTTACTTAGCAGGGAATGGCTACACCTTC,CASSYLAGNGYTF
TRBV5-5,-,TRBJ1-1,-,TGTGCCAGCAGCTTGACAAGGGGCACTGAAGCTTTCTTT,CASSLTRGTEAFF
TRBV5-1,once,TRBJ1-2,-,TGCGCCAGCAGCTTGGGGTTAGGAGCATATGGCTACACCTTC,CASSLGLGAYGYTF